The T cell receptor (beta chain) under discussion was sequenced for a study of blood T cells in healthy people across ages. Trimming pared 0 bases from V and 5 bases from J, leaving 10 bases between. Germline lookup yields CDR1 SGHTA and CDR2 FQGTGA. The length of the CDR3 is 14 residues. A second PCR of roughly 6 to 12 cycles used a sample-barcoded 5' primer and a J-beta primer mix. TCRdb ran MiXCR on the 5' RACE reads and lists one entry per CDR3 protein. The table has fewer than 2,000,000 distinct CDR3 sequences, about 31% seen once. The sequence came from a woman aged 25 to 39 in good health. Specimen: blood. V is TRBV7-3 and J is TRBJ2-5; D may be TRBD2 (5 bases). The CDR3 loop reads CASSLTARGETQYF. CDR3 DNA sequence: TGTGCCAGCAGCTTAACGGCCCGCGGGGAGACCCAGTACTTC.